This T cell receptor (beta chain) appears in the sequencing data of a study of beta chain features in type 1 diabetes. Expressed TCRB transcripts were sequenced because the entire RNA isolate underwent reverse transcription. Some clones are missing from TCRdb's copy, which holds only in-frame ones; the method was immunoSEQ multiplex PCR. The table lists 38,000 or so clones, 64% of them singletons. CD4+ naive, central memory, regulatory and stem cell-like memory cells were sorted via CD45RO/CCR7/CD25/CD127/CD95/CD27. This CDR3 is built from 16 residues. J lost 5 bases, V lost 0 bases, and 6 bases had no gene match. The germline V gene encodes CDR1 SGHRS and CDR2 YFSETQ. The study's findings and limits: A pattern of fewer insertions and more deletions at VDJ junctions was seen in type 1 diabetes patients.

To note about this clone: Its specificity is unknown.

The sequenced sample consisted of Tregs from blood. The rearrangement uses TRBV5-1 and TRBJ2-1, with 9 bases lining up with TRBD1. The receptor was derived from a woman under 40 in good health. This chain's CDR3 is CASSLAGTGINNEQFF. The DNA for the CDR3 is TGCGCCAGCAGCTTGGCCGGGACAGGGATCAACAATGAGCAGTTCTTC.